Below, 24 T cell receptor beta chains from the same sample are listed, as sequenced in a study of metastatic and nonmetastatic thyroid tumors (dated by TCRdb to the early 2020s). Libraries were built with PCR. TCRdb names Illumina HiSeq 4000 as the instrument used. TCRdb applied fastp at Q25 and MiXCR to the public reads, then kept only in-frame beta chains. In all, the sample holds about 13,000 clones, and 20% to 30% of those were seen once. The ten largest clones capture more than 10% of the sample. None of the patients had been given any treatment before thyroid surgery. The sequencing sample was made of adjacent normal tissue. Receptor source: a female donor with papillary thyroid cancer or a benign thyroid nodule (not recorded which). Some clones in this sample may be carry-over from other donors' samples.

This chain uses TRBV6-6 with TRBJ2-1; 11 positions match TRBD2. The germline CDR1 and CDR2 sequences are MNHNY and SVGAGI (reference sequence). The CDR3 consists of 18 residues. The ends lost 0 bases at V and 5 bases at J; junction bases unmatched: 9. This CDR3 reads CASSYSKQGLAANNEQFF. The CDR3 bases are TGTGCCAGCAGTTACTCGAAGCAGGGACTAGCGGCCAACAATGAGCAGTTCTTC.

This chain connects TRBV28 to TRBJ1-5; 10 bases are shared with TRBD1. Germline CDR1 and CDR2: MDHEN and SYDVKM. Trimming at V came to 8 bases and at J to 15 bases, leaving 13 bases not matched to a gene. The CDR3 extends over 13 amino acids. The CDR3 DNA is TGTGCCAGCGGGACAGGGGAATTCCAGCCGGTGCATTTT. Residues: CASGTGEFQPVHF. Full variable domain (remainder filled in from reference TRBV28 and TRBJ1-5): DVKVTQSSRYLVKRTGEKVFLECVQDMDHENMFWYRQDPGLGLRLIYFSYDVKMKEKGDIPEGYSVSREKKERFSLILESASTNQTSMYLCASGTGEFQPVHFGDGTRLSIL.

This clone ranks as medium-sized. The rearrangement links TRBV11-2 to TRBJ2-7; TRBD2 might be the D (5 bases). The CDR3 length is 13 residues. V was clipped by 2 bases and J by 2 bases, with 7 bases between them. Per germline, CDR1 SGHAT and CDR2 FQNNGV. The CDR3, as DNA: TGTGCCAGCAGCTTACGGGATACCTACGAGCAGTACTTC. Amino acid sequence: CASSLRDTYEQYF.

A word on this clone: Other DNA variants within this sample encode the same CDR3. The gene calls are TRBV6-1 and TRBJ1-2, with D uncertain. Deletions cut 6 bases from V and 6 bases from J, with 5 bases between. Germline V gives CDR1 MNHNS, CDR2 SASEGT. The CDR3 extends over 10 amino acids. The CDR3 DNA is TGTGCCAGCAGGGAGGATGGCTACACCTTC. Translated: CASREDGYTF.

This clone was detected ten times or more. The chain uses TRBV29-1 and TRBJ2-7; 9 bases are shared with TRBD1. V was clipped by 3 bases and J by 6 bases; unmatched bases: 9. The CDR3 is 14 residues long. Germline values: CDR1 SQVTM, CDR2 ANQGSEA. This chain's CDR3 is CSVESRDREGEQYF. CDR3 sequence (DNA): TGCAGCGTTGAGTCCCGGGACAGGGAAGGCGAGCAGTACTTC.

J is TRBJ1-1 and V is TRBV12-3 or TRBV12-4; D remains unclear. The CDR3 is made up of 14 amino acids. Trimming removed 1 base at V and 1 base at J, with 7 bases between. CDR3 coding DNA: TGTGCCAGCAGTTTAGTCGGCACGAACACTGAAGCTTTCTTT. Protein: CASSLVGTNTEAFF.

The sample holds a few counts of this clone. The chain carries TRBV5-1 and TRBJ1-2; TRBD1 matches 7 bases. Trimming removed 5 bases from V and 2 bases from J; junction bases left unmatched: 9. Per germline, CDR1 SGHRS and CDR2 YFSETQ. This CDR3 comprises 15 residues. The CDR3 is CASSFGTEQNYGYTF. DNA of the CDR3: TGCGCCAGCAGTTTTGGGACAGAACAAAACTATGGCTACACCTTC.

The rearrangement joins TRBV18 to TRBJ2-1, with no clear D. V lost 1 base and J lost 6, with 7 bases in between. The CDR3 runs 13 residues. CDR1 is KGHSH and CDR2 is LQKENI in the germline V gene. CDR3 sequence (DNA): TGTGCCAGCTCACCACTAACGACCAATGAGCAGTTCTTC. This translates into CASSPLTTNEQFF.

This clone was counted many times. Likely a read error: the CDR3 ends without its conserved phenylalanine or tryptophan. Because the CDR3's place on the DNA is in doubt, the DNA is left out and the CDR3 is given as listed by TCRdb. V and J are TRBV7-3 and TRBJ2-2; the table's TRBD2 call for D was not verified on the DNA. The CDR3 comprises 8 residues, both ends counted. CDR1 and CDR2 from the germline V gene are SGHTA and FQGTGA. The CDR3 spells CASSPRLA.

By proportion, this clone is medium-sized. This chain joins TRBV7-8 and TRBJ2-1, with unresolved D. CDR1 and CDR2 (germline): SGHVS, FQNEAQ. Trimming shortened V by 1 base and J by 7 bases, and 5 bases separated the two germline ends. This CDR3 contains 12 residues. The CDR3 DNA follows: TGTGCCAGCAGCTTAGGACAAAATGAGCAGTTCTTC. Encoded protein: CASSLGQNEQFF.

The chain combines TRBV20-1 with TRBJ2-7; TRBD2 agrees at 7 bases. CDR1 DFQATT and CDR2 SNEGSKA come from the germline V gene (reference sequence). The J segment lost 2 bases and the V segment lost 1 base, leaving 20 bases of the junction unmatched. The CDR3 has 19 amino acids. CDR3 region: CSARADPRETSLSPYEQYF. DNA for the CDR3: TGCAGTGCTAGAGCCGATCCGCGGGAGACGTCCCTTAGCCCCTACGAGCAGTACTTC.

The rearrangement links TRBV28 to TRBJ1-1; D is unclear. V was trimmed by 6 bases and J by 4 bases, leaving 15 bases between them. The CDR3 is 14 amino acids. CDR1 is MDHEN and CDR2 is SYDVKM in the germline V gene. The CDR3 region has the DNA TGTGCCAGCAGCCCCCCGTGGGCTAGCACTGAAGCTTTCTTT. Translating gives CASSPPWASTEAFF.

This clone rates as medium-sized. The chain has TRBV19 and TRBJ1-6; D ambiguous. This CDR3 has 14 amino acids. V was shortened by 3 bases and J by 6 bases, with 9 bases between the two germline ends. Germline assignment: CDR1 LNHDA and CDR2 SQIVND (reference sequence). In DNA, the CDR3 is TGTGCCAGTAGTATTAAGGCTCTTAATTCACCCCTCCACTTT. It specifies CASSIKALNSPLHF.

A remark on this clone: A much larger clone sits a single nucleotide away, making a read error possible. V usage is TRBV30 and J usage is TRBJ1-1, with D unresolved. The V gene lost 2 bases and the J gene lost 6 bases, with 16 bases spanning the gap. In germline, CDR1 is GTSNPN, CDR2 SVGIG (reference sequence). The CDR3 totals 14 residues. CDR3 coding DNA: TGTGCCTGGAGTCGGTGGGGTGTAATCCCTGAAGCTTTCTTT. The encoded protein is CAWSRWGVIPEAFF. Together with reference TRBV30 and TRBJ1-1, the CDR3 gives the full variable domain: SQTIHQWPATLVQPVGSPLSLECTVEGTSNPNLYWYRQAAGRGLQLLFYSVGIGQISSEVPQNLSASRPQDRQFILSSKKLLLSDSGFYLCAWSRWGVIPEAFFGQGTRLTVV.

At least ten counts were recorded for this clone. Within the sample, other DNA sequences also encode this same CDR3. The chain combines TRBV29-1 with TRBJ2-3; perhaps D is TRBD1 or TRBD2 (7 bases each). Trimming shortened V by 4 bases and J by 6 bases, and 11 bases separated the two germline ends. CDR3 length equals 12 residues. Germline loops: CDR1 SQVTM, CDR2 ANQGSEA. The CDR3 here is CSVGQGGDTQYF. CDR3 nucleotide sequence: TGCAGCGTTGGTCAGGGGGGGGATACGCAGTATTTT.

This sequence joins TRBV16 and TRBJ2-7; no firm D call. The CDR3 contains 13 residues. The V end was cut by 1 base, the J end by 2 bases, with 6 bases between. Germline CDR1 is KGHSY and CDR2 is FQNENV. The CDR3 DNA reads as TGTGCCAGCAGCCAATGGATCACCTACGAGCAGTACTTC. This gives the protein CASSQWITYEQYF.

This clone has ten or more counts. CDR3: CSARLGSSYNEQFF. For the CDR3, the DNA is TGCAGTGCTAGATTGGGGAGCTCCTACAATGAGCAGTTCTTC. The chain links TRBV20-1 to TRBJ2-1; D possibly corresponds to TRBD2 (5 bases). The CDR3 runs to 14 residues. The V and J ends lost 2 bases and 0 bases respectively, with 8 bases between them. The germline V gene has CDR1 DFQATT and CDR2 SNEGSKA (reference sequence).

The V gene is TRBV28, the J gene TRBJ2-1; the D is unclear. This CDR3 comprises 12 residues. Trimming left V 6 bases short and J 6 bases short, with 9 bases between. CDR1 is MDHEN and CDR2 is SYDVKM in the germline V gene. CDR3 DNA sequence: TGTGCCAGCAGCCTTGCCAGCAATGAGCAGTTCTTC. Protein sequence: CASSLASNEQFF.

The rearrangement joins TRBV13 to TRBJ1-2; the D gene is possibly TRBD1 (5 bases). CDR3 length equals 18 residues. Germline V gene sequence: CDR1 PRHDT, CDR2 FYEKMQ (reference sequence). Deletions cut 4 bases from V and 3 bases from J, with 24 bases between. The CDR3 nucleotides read TGTGCCAGCAGCTCAAGAGGACCTAAAGAGGGGTCTTACTATGGCTACACCTTC. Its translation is CASSSRGPKEGSYYGYTF.

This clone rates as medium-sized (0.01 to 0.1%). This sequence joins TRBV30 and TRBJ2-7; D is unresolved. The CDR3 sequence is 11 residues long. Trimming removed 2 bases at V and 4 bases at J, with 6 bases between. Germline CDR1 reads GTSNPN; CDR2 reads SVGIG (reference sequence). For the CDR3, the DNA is TGTGCCTGGAGTCCCGCATACGAGCAGTACTTC. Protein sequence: CAWSPAYEQYF.

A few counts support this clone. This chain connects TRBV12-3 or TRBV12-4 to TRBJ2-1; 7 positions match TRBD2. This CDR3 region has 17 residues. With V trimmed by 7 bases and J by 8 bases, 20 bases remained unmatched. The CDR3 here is CASTEASGRTHVDEQFF. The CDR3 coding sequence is TGTGCCAGCACCGAGGCTTCCGGGAGGACCCACGTGGATGAGCAGTTCTTC.

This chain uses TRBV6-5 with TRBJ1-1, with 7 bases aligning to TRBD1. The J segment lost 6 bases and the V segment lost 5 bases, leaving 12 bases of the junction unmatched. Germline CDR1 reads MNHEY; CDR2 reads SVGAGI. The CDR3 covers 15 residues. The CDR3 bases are TGTGCCAGCAGTCACGCCCCGGGACAGCCGCCTGAAGCTTTCTTT. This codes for CASSHAPGQPPEAFF.

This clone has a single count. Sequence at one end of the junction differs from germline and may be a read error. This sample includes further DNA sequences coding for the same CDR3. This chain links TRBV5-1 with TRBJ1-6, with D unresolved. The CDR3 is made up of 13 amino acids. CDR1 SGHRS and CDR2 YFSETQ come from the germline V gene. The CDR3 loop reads CASSLTGESPLHF. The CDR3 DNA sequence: TGCGCCAGCAGCTTGACTGGGGAATCACCTCTCCACTTT.

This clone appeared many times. CDR3 in amino acids: CASSFYGSTDTQYF. CDR3 in DNA: TGTGCCAGCAGTTTCTACGGTAGCACAGATACGCAGTATTTT. This sequence joins TRBV6-1 and TRBJ2-3, with D unresolved. In germline, CDR1 is MNHNS, CDR2 SASEGT. The CDR3 is 14 amino acids. V lost 5 bases and J 0 bases, leaving 9 bases between the germline ends.